This T cell receptor (beta chain) was sequenced for a study of beta chain features in type 1 diabetes. Study-wide results and limits: For Type 1 diabetes patients, all four CD4+ subsets carried TCRB CDR3s that were moderately but significantly shorter. TCRB repertoires of naive, central memory and Treg cells appeared more similar among patients than among healthy donors.

Every isolated RNA sample was fully reverse transcribed, so sequencing captured expressed TCRB transcripts. Assay: immunoSEQ multiplex PCR; the TCRdb copy retains only in-frame clones and omits some. The table shows roughly 150,000 clones, with roughly 9% occurring only once. The V segment lost 5 bases and the J segment 8 bases; nucleotides outside the gene matches: 7. Looked up from germline, CDR1 is SNHLY and CDR2 is FYNNEI. The CDR3 sequence is 14 residues long. This clone has a handful of counts. The antigen remains unidentified. The receptor was derived from a woman younger than 45 with type 1 diabetes. The V gene is TRBV2, the J gene TRBJ1-4; 8 positions agree with TRBD1. The material sequenced was central memory CD4+ T cells from blood. The CDR3 sequence: CASSLQGGKEKLFF. The CDR3 bases are TGTGCCAGCAGTCTACAGGGGGGAAAGGAAAAACTGTTTTTT.